This is a list of T cell receptor beta chains from one sample in a study of CD8 T cells in ankylosing spondylitis. TCRdb reanalysed the 5' RACE reads using MiXCR and keeps one entry per CDR3 protein. The data hold fewer than 650,000 distinct CDR3 sequences, with more than 9.5% observed a single time. The sequenced material came from blood, either unsorted or a sorted T cell fraction (not recorded which). Receptors originate from a male donor with ankylosing spondylitis. Each CDR3 is given with its conserved first and last residue. A D gene is named only where the DNA matches it firmly. A clone size is listed for some rows: how often the clone was seen (once, few, many), or a class if it is expanded.

clone_size,j_call,d_call,v_call,cdr3_aa,cdr3_nt
few,TRBJ1-6,.,TRBV5-1,CASSLWTENSPLHF,TGCGCCAGCAGCCTCTGGACAGAGAATTCACCCCTCCACTTT
.,TRBJ1-2,.,TRBV5-1,CASSLPESLYGYTF,TGCGCCAGCAGCCTCCCAGAGTCGCTCTATGGCTACACCTTC
.,TRBJ2-1,.,TRBV19,CASSISAGRNEQFF,TGTGCCAGTAGTATAAGCGCAGGACGGAATGAGCAGTTCTTC
few,TRBJ2-1,TRBD2,TRBV5-6,CASSLLREHEQFF,TGTGCCAGCAGCTTGTTGCGGGAGCACGAGCAGTTCTTC
many,TRBJ2-3,.,TRBV5-1,CASSLGSTDTQYF,TGTGCCAGCAGTCTCGGAAGCACAGATACGCAGTATTTT
.,TRBJ2-1,TRBD2,TRBV11-3,CASSSFSGSLGEQFF,TGTGCCAGCAGCTCCTTTAGCGGGAGCCTCGGTGAGCAGTTCTTC
.,TRBJ2-4,.,TRBV3-1,CASSQDPGADIQYF,TGTGCCAGCAGCCAAGACCCGGGGGCGGACATTCAGTACTTC
many,TRBJ2-3,.,TRBV11-3,CASSRTLDTQYF,TGTGCCAGCAGCCGGACACTAGATACGCAGTATTTT
few,TRBJ2-7,.,TRBV20-1,CSARWLWIYEQYF,TGCAGTGCTAGATGGCTGTGGATCTACGAGCAGTACTTC
.,TRBJ2-3,.,TRBV7-9,CASSHSRGVADTQYF,TGTGCCAGCAGCCACTCAAGGGGGGTCGCAGATACGCAGTATTTT